This T cell receptor (beta chain) was sequenced for a study of shared clonotypes between healthy human individuals. Study-wide results and limits: Unshared clonotypes carried lower generation probabilities than those common to all four donors. Few donors limited the genetic and exposure-history diversity represented.

The V gene's germline CDR1 is LNHDA and CDR2 SQIVND (reference sequence). CDR3 length: 14 residues. Unmatched junction bases numbered 10, after V lost 7 bases and J lost 7 bases. Some clones are missing from TCRdb's copy, which holds only in-frame ones; the method was immunoSEQ multiplex PCR. Among some 2,000,000 clones, under 97% were seen once, and the ten largest hold about 0.13%. Each donor was a Caucasian adult residing in Nashville, Tennessee. In regard to this clone: Its antigen is as yet unknown.

The source of this sequence is a man aged 18-30 years in good health. Sequencing was carried out using naive CD4+ T cells sorted from blood. Sample subset: CD45RA+ positively selected. The J gene is TRBJ1-5, the V gene TRBV19; TRBD1 matches 7 bases. CDR3 DNA: TGTGCCAGTACCGACGACAGGGCACAGCAGCCCCAGCATTTT. Translated, it gives CASTDDRAQQPQHF.